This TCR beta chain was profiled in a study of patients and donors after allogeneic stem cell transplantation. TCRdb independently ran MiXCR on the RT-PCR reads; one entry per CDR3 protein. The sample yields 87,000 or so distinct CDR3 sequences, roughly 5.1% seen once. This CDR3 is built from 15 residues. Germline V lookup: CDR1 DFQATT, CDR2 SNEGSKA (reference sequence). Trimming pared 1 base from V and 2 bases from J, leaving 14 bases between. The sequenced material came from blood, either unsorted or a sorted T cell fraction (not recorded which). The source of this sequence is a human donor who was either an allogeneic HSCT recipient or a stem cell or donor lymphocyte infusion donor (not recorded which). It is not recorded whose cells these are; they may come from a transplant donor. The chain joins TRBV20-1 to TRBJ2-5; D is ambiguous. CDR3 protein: CSARGLGRLQETQYF. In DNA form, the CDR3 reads TGCAGTGCTAGAGGGTTAGGGCGGCTGCAAGAGACCCAGTACTTC.